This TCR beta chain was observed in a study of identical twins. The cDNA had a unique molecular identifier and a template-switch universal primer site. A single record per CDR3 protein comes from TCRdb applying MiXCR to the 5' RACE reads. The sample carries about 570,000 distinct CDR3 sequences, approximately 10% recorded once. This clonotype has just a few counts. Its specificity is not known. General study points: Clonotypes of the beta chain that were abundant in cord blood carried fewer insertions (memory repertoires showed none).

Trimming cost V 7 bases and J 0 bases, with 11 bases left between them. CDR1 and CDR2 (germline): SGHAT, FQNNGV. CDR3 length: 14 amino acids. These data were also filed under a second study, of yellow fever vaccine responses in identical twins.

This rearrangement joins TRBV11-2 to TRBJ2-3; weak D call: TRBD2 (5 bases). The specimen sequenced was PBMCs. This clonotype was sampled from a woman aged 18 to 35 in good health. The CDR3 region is CASIGLKSTDTQYF. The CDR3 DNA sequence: TGTGCCAGCATCGGACTTAAGAGCACAGATACGCAGTATTTT.